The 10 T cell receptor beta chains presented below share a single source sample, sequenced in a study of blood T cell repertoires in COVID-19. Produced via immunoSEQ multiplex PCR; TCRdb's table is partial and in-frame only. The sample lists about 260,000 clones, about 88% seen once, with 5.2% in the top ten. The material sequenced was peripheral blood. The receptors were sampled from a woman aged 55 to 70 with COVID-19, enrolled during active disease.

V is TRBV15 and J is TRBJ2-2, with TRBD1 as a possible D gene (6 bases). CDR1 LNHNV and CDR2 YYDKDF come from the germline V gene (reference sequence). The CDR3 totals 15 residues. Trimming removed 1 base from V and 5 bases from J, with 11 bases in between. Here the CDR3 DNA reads TGTGCCACCAGCAGAGCACAGGGAAGGACCGGGGAGCTGTTTTTT. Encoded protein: CATSRAQGRTGELFF.

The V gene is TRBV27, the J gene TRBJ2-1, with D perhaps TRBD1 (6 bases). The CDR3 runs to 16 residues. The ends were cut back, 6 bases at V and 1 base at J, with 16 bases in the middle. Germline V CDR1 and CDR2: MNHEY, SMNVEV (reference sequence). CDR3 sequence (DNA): TGTGCCAGCAGACCAGGACAGTCCTCTTCCTACAATGAGCAGTTCTTC. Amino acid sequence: CASRPGQSSSYNEQFF.

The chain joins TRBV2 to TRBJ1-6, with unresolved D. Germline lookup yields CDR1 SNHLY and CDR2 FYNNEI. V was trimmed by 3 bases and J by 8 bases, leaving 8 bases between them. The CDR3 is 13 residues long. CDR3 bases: TGTGCCAGCAGTGACAACGGTTATTCACCCCTCCACTTT. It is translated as CASSDNGYSPLHF.

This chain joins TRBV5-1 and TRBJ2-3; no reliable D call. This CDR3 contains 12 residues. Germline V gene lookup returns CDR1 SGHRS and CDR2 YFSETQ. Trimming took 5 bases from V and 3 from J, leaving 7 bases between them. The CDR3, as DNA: TGCGCCAGCAGGCGGCTTACAGATACGCAGTATTTT. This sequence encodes CASRRLTDTQYF. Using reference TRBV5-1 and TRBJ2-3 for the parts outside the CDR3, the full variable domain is KAGVTQTPRYLIKTRGQQVTLSCSPISGHRSVSWYQQTPGQGLQFLFEYFSETQRNKGNFPGRFSGRQFSNSRSEMNVSTLELGDSALYLCASRRLTDTQYFGPGTRLTVL.

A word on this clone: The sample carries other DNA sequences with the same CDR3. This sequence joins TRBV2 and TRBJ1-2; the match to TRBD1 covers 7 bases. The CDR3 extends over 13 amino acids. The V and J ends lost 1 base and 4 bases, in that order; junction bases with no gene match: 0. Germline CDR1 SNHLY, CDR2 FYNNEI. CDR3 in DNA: TGTGCCAGCAGTGAAGGACAGGGCTATGGCTACACCTTC. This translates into CASSEGQGYGYTF.

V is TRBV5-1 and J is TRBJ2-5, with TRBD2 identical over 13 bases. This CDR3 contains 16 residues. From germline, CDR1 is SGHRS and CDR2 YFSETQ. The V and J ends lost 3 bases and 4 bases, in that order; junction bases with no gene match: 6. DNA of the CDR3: TGCGCCAGCAGCTCGGGACTAGCGGGATTCGGAGAGACCCAGTACTTC. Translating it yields CASSSGLAGFGETQYF.

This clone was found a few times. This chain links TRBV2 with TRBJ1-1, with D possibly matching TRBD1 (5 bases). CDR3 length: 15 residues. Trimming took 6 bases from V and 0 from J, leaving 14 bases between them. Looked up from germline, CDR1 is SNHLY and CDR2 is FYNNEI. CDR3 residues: CASSPQGLMNTEAFF. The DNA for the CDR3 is TGTGCCAGCAGCCCTCAGGGTCTCATGAACACTGAAGCTTTCTTT.

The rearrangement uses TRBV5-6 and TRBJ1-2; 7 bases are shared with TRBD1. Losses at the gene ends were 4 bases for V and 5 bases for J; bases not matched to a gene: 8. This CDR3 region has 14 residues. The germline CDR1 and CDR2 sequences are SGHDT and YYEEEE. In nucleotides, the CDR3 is TGTGCCAGCAGCCAGAACAGGGGTTGGTATGGCTACACCTTC. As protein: CASSQNRGWYGYTF.

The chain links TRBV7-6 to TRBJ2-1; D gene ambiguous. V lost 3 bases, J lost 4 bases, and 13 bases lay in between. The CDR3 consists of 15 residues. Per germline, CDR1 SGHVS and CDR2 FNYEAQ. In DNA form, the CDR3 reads TGTGCCAGCAGCTTCTCTTTCGGGTCATACAATGAGCAGTTCTTC. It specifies CASSFSFGSYNEQFF. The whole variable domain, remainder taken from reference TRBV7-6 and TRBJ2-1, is GAGVSQSPRYKVTKRGQDVALRCDPISGHVSLYWYRQALGQGPEFLTYFNYEAQQDKSGLPNDRFSAERPEGSISTLTIQRTEQRDSAMYRCASSFSFGSYNEQFFGPGTRLTVL.

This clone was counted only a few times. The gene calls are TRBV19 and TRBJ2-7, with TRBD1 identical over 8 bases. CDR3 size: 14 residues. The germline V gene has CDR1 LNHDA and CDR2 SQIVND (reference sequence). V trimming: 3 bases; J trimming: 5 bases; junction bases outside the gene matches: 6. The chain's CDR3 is CASSMDRARHEQYF. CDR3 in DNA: TGTGCCAGTAGTATGGACAGGGCGAGGCACGAGCAGTACTTC.